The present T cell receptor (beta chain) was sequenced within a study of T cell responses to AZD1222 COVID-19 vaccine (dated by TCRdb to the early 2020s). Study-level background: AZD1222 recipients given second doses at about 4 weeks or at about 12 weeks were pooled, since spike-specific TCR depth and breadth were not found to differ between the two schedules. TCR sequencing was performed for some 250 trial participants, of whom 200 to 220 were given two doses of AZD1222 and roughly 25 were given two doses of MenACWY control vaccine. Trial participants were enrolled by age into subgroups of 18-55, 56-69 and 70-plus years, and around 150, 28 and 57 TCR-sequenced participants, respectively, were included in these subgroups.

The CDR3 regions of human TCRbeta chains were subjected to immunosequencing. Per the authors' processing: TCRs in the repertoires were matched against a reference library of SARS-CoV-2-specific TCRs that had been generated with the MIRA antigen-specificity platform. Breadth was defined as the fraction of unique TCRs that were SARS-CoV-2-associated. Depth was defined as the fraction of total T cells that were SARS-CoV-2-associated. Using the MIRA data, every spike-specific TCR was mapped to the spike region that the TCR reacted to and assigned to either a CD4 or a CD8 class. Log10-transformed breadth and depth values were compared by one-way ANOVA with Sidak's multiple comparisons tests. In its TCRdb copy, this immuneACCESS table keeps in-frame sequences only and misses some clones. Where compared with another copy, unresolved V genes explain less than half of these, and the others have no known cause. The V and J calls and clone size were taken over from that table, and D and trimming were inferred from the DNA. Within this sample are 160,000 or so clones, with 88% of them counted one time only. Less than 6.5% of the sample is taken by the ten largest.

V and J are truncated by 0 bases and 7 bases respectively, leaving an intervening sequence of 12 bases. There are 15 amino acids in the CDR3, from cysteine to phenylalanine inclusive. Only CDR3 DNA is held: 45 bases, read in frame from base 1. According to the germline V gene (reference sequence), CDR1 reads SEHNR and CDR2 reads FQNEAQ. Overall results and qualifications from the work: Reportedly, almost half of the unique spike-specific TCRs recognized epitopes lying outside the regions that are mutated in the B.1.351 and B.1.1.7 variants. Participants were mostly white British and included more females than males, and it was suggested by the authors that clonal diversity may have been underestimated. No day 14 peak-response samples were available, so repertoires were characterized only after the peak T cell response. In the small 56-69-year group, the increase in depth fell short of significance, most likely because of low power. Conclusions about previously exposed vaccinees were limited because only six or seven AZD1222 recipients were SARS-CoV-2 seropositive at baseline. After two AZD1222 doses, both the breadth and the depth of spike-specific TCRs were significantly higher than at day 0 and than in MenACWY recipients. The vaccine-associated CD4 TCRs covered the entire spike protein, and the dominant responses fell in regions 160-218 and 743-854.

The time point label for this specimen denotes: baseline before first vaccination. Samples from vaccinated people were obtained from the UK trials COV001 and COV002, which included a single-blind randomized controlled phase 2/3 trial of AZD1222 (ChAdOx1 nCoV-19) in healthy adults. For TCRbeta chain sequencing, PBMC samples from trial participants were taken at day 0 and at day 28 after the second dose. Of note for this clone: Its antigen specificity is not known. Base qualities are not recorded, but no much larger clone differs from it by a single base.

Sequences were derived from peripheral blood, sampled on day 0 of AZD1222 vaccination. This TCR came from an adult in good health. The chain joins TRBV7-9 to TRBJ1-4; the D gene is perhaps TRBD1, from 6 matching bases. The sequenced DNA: TGTGCCAGCAGCTTAGCAGGGGAGGGGGTTGAAAAACTGTTTTTT. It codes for CASSLAGEGVEKLFF.